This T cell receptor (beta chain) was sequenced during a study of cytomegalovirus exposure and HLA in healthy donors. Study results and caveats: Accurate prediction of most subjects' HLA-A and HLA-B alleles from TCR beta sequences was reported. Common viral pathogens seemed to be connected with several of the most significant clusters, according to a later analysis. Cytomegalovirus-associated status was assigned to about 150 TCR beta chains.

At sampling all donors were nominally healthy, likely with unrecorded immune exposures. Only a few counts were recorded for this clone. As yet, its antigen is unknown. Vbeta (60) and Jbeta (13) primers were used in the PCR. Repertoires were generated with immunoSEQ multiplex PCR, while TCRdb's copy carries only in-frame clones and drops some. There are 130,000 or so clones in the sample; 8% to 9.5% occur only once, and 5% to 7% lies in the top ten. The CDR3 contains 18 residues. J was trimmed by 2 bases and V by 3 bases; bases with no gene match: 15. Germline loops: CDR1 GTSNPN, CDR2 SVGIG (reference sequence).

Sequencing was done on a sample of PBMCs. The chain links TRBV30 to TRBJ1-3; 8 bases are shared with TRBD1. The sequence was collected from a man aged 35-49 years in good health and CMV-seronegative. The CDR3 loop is CAWSQPTGAVMAGNTIYF. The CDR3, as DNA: TGTGCCTGGAGCCAACCGACAGGGGCGGTTATGGCTGGAAACACCATATATTTT. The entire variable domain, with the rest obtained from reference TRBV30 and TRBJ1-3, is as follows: SQTIHQWPATLVQPVGSPLSLECTVEGTSNPNLYWYRQAAGRGLQLLFYSVGIGQISSEVPQNLSASRPQDRQFILSSKKLLLSDSGFYLCAWSQPTGAVMAGNTIYFGEGSWLTVV.